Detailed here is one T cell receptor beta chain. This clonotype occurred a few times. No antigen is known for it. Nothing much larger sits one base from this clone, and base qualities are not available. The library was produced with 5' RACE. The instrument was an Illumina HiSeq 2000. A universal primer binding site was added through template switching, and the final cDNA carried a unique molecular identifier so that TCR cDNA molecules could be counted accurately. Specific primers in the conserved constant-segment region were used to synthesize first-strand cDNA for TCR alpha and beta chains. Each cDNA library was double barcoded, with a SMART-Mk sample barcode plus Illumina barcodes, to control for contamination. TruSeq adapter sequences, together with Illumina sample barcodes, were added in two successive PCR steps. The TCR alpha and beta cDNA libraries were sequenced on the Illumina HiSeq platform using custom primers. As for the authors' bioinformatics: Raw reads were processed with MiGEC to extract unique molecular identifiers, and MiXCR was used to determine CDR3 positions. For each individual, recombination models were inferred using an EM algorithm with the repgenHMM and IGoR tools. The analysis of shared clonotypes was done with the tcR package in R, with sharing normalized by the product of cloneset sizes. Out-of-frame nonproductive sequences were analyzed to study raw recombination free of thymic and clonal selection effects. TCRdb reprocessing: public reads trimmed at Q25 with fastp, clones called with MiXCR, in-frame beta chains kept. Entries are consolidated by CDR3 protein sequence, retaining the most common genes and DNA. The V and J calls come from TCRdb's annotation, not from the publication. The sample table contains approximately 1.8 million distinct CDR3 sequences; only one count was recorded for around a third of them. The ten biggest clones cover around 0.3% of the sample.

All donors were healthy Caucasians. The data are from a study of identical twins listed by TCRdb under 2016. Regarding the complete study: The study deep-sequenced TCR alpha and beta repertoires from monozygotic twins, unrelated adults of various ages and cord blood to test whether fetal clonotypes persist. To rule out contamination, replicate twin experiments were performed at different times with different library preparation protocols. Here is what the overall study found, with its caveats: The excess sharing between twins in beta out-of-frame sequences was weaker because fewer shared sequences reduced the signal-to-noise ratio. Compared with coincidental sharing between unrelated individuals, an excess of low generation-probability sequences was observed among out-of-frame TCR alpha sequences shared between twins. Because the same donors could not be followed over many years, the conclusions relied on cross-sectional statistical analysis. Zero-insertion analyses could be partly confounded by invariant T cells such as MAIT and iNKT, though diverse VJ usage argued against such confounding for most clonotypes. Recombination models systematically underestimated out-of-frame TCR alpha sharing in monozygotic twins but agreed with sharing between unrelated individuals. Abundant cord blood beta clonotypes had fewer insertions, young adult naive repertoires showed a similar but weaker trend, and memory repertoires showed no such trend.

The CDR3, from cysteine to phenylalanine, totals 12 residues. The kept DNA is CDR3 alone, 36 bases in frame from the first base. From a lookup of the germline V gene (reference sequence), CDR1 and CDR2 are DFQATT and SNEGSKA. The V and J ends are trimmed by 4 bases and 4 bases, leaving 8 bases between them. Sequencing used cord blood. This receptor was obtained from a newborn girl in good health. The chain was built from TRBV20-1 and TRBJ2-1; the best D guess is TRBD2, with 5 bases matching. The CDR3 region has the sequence CSAKGVYNEQFF. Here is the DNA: TGCAGTGCTAAGGGAGTTTACAATGAGCAGTTCTTC.